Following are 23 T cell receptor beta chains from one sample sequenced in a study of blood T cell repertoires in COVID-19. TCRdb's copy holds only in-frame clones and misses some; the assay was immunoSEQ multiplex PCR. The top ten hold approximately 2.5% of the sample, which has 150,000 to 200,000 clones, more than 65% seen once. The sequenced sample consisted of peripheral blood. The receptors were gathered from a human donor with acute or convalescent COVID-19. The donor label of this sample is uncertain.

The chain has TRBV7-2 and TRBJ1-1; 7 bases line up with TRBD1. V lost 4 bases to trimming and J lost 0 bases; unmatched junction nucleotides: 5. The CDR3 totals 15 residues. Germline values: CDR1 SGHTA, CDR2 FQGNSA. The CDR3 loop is CASSWGQIMNTEAFF. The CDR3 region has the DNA TGTGCCAGCAGCTGGGGACAGATCATGAACACTGAAGCTTTCTTT.

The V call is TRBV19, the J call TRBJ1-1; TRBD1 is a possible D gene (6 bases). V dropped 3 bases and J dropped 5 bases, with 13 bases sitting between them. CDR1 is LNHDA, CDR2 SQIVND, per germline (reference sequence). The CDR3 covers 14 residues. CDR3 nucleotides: TGTGCCAGTAGTATCCCAGGGGAGGGAACTGAAGCTTTCTTT. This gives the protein CASSIPGEGTEAFF.

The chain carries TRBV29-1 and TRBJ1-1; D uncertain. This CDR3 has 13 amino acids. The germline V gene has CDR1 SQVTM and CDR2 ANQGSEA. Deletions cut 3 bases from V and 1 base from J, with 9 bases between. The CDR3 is CSVERDSNTEAFF. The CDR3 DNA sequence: TGCAGCGTTGAGAGAGACTCGAACACTGAAGCTTTCTTT.

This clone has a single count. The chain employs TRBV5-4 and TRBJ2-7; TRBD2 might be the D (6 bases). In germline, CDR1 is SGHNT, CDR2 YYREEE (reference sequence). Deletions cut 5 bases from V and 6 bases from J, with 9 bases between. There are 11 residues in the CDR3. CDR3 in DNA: TGTGCCAGCAGAAGGGGAGGCGAGCAGTACTTC. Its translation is CASRRGGEQYF.

CDR3 nucleotides: TGTGCCAGCAGCCGCCGGGACACCAAAAATGAAAAACTGTTTTTT. Translating gives CASSRRDTKNEKLFF. The V call is TRBV11-1, the J call TRBJ1-4; D possibly corresponds to TRBD1 (6 bases). V was clipped by 5 bases and J by 5 bases, with 15 bases between them. The V gene's germline CDR1 is SGHAT and CDR2 FQDESV (reference sequence). CDR3 size: 15 residues.

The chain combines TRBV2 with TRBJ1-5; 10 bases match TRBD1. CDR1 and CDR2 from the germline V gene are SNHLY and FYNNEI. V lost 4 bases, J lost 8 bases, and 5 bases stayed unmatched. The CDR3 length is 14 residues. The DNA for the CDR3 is TGTGCCAGCAGTGGGACAGGGGGTATGGAGCCCCAGCATTTT. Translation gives CASSGTGGMEPQHF.

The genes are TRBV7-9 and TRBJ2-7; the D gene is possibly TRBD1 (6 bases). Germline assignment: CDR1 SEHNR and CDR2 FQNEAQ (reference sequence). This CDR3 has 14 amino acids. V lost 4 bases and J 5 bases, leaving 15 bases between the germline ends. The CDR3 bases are TGTGCCAGCAGCTCCCCCGACAGGTCCCACGAGCAGTACTTC. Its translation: CASSSPDRSHEQYF.

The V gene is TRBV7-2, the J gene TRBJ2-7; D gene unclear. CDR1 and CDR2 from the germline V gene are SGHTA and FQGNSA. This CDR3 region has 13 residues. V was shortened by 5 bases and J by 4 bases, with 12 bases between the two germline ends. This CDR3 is CASSPRGFYEQYF. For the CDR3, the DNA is TGTGCCAGCAGCCCTAGAGGCTTTTACGAGCAGTACTTC.

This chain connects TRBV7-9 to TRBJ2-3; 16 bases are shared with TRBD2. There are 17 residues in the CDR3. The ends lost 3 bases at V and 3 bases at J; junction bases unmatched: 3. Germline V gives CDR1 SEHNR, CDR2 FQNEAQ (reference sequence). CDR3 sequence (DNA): TGTGCCAGCAGCTTGGGACTAGCGGGAGGGACAACAGATACGCAGTATTTT. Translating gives CASSLGLAGGTTDTQYF.

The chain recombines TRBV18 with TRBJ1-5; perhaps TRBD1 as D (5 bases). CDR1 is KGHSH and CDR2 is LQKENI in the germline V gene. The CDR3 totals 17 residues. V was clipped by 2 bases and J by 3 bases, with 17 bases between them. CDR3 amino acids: CASSPAVGGGFNQPQHF. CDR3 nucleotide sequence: TGTGCCAGCTCACCAGCGGTGGGGGGAGGTTTCAATCAGCCCCAGCATTTT. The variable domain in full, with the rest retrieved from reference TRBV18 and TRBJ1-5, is NAGVMQNPRHLVRRRGQEARLRCSPMKGHSHVYWYRQLPEEGLKFMVYLQKENIIDESGMPKERFSAEFPKEGPSILRIQQVVRGDSAAYFCASSPAVGGGFNQPQHFGDGTRLSIL.

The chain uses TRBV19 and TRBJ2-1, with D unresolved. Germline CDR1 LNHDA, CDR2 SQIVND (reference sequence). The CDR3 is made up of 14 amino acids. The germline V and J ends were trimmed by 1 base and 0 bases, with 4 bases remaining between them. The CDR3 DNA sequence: TGTGCCAGTAGTATAGGCAGCTCCTACAATGAGCAGTTCTTC. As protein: CASSIGSSYNEQFF.

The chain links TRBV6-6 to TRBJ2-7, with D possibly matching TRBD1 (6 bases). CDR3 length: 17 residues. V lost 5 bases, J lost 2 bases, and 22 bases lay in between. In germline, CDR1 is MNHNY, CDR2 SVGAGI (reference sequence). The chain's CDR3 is CASSRLAPPQGTYEQYF. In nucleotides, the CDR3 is TGTGCCAGCAGTCGACTGGCCCCCCCACAGGGTACCTACGAGCAGTACTTC.

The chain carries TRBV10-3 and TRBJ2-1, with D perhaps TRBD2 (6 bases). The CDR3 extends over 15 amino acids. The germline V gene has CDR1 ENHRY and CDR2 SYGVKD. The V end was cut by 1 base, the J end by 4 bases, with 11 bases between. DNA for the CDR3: TGTGCCATCAGTGAGTACAAGCGGGCATACAATGAGCAGTTCTTC. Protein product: CAISEYKRAYNEQFF.

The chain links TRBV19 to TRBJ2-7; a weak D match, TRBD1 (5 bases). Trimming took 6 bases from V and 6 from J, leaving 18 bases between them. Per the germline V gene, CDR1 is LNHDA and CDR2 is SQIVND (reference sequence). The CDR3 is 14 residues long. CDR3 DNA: TGTGCCAGTAGCTGGCAGGGTACCCTCTCCGAGCAGTACTTC. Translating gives CASSWQGTLSEQYF.

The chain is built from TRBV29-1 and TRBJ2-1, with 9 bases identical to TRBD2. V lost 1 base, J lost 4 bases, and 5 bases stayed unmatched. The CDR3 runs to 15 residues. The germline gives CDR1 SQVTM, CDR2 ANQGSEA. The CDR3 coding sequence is TGCAGCGTTGAAGGCGGGGGGGTCTATTACAATGAGCAGTTCTTC. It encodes CSVEGGGVYYNEQFF.

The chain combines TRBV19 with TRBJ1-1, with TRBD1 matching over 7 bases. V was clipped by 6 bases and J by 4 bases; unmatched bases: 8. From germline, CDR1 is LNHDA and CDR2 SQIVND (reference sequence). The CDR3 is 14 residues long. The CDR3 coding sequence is TGTGCCAGTAGAAATACAGGGGATACCACTGAAGCTTTCTTT. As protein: CASRNTGDTTEAFF.

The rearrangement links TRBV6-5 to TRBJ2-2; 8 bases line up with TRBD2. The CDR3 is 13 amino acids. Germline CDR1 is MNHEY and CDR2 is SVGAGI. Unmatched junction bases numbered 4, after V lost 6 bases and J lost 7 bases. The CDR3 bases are TGTGCCAGCAGGGGACTAGTGGTCGGGGAGCTGTTTTTT. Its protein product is CASRGLVVGELFF.

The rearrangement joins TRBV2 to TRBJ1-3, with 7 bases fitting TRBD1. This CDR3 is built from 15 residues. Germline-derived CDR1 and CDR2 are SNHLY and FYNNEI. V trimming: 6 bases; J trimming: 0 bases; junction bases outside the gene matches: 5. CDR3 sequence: CASSQQGISGNTIYF. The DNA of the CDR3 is TGTGCCAGCAGCCAACAGGGGATCTCTGGAAACACCATATATTTT.

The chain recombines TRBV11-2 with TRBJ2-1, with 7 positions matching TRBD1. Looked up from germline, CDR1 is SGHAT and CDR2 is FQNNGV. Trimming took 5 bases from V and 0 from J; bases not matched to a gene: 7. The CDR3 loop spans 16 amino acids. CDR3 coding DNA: TGTGCCAGCAGCCTAACGGGACAGTCCTCCTACAATGAGCAGTTCTTC. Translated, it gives CASSLTGQSSYNEQFF. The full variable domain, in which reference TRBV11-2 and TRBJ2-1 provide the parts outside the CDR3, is EAGVAQSPRYKIIEKRQSVAFWCNPISGHATLYWYQQILGQGPKLLIQFQNNGVVDDSQLPKDRFSAERLKGVDSTLKIQPAKLEDSAVYLCASSLTGQSSYNEQFFGPGTRLTVL.

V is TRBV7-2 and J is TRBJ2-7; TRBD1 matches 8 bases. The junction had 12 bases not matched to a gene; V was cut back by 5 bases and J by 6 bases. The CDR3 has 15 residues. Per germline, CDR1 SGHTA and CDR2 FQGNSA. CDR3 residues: CASSIGGTGLAEQYF. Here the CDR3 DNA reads TGTGCCAGCAGCATAGGGGGGACAGGCTTGGCCGAGCAGTACTTC.

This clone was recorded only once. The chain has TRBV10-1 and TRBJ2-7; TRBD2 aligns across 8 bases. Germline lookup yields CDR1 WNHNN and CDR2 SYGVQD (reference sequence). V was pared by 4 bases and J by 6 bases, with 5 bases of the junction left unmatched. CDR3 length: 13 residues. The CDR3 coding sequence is TGCGCCAGCAGTGTAGGACTAGCTGCCGAGCAGTACTTC. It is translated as CASSVGLAAEQYF.

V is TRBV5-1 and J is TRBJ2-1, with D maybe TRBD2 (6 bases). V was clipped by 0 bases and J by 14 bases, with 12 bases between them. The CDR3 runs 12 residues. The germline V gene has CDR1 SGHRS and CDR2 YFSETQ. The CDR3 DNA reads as TGCGCCAGCAGCTTGGAAGGGACTGCGGAGTTCTTC. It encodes CASSLEGTAEFF.

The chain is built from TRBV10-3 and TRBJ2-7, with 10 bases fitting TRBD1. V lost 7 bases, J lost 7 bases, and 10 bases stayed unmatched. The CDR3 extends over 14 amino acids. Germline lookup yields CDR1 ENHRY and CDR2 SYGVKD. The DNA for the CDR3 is TGTGCCATCAACCACCTGGGACAGGGGAAGGAGCAGTACTTC. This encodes CAINHLGQGKEQYF.